The 10 T cell receptor beta chains below come from one sample, sequenced in a study of cytomegalovirus exposure and HLA in healthy donors. This PCR relied on a set of 60 Vbeta primers and 13 Jbeta primers. Data came from immunoSEQ multiplex PCR; TCRdb stores just in-frame clones and leaves some out. The sample lists roughly 120,000 clones; 75% to 85% were seen once. Sequencing was done on a sample of PBMCs. The receptor source for this set is a man aged 25-45 years in good health and CMV-seronegative.

The V and J genes are TRBV15 and TRBJ2-1; the match to TRBD2 covers 8 bases. With V trimmed by 0 bases and J by 6 bases, 4 bases remained unmatched. The CDR3 has 15 residues. The germline V gene encodes CDR1 LNHNV and CDR2 YYDKDF (reference sequence). CDR3 in DNA: TGTGCCACCAGCAGAGATCGGGAGGGAGGCAATGAGCAGTTCTTC. Its protein is CATSRDREGGNEQFF.

The CDR3 region has the DNA TGTGCCAGCAGCTCCCAGGGACTAGCGGGGACCGGGGAGCTGTTTTTT. Amino acids: CASSSQGLAGTGELFF. V usage is TRBV11-2 and J usage is TRBJ2-2, with 13 nucleotides matching TRBD2. The CDR3 spans 16 residues. Germline CDR1 SGHAT, CDR2 FQNNGV. V shed 4 bases and J 5 bases; nucleotides not matched to a gene: 4.

The sample holds one count of this clone. V and J are TRBV28 and TRBJ1-3; the D is unclear. V dropped 6 bases and J dropped 0 bases, with 9 bases sitting between them. The length of the CDR3 is 14 residues. Germline V gene lookup returns CDR1 MDHEN and CDR2 SYDVKM. The DNA of the CDR3 is TGTGCCAGCAGCCGCGGCCCCTCTGGAAACACCATATATTTT. Translating it yields CASSRGPSGNTIYF.

This clone was detected only once. The rearrangement joins TRBV15 to TRBJ1-1, with 8 positions matching TRBD1. Per germline, CDR1 LNHNV and CDR2 YYDKDF (reference sequence). There are 15 residues in the CDR3. V lost 3 bases to trimming and J lost 3 bases; unmatched junction nucleotides: 6. CDR3 in amino acids: CATSSHRGMDTEAFF. The CDR3 DNA reads TGTGCCACCAGCAGTCACAGGGGGATGGACACTGAAGCTTTCTTT.

The V call is TRBV27, the J call TRBJ1-2; D is unresolved. Deletions cut 8 bases from V and 5 bases from J, with 18 bases between. From germline, CDR1 is MNHEY and CDR2 SMNVEV (reference sequence). This CDR3 spans 14 amino acids. The DNA for the CDR3 is TGTGCCAGCGCGCCCCTTTATGGTTTGTATGGCTACACCTTC. It specifies CASAPLYGLYGYTF.

The chain is built from TRBV9 and TRBJ1-4; D might be TRBD1 (5 bases). The CDR3 has 16 amino acids. Germline values: CDR1 SGDLS, CDR2 YYNGEE. V lost 0 bases and J lost 7, with 16 bases in between. The CDR3 nucleotides are TGTGCCAGCAGCGTAGGGCATGCGTTGGGGGGTGAAAAACTGTTTTTT. It yields the protein CASSVGHALGGEKLFF.

The chain has TRBV27 and TRBJ1-5; 9 positions agree with TRBD1. This CDR3 comprises 17 residues. The trim removed 4 bases at V and 0 bases at J, leaving 7 bases unmatched. From germline, CDR1 is MNHEY and CDR2 SMNVEV (reference sequence). CDR3 sequence: CASSSQGTGLSNQPQHF. The CDR3 coding sequence is TGTGCCAGCAGTTCGCAAGGGACAGGGCTTAGCAATCAGCCCCAGCATTTT.

This clone was picked up one time. The chain carries TRBV27 and TRBJ2-7, with 9 bases aligning to TRBD2. V trimming: 3 bases; J trimming: 4 bases; junction bases outside the gene matches: 7. The CDR3 has 15 amino acids. Germline lookup yields CDR1 MNHEY and CDR2 SMNVEV (reference sequence). The CDR3 DNA reads as TGTGCCAGCAGTTTTAGGGCGGGAGGGCCTTACGAGCAGTACTTC. Amino acids: CASSFRAGGPYEQYF.

This chain links TRBV19 with TRBJ1-5; perhaps TRBD1 as D (5 bases). Germline CDR1 and CDR2: LNHDA and SQIVND (reference sequence). V was pared by 6 bases and J by 6 bases, with 12 bases between. The CDR3 consists of 13 residues. The CDR3 sequence is CASRGGMGQPQHF. The DNA of the CDR3 is TGTGCCAGTAGGGGGGGGATGGGTCAGCCCCAGCATTTT. The complete variable domain, with remaining parts taken from reference TRBV19 and TRBJ1-5, reads DGGITQSPKYLFRKEGQNVTLSCEQNLNHDAMYWYRQDPGQGLRLIYYSQIVNDFQKGDIAEGYSVSREKKESFPLTVTSAQKNPTAFYLCASRGGMGQPQHFGDGTRLSIL.

The chain is built from TRBV5-4 and TRBJ2-3; possible D gene TRBD2, 6 bases. CDR1 is SGHNT and CDR2 is YYREEE in the germline V gene (reference sequence). The CDR3 totals 12 residues. V was cut by 4 bases and J by 6 bases, with 9 bases left in between. CDR3 coding DNA: TGTGCCAGCAGCCTGGGGAGGGATACGCAGTATTTT. This sequence encodes CASSLGRDTQYF.